This entry concerns a single T cell receptor (beta chain). This sample was included in a study of cytomegalovirus exposure and HLA in healthy donors. The PCR made use of 60 Vbeta and 13 Jbeta primers. Clones were sequenced by immunoSEQ multiplex PCR, and TCRdb holds only the in-frame ones, with some missing. The table includes approximately 100,000 clones, 60% to 85% detected once. Sample: PBMCs. This clonotype was sampled from a middle-aged woman in good health and CMV-seropositive.

The CDR3 here is CASIITGMREQYF. CDR3 sequence (DNA): TGTGCCAGCATCATAACAGGGATGCGAGAGCAGTACTTC. The genes are TRBV5-8 and TRBJ2-7; tentative D call: TRBD1 (6 bases). This CDR3 region has 13 residues. The V and J ends lost 6 bases and 7 bases respectively, with 17 bases between them. Per germline, CDR1 SGHTS and CDR2 YDEGEE.